This T cell receptor (beta chain) was sequenced in a study of OX40 agonist ivuxolimab in advanced cancers. Study in general: Ivuxolimab is a fully human IgG2 antibody that activates OX40 (CD134). Dose-escalation cases comprised hepatocellular carcinoma, melanoma, renal cell or head and neck cancer. Anti-PD-1, anti-PD-L1 or anti-CTLA-4 therapy given earlier was allowed, and approximately 40% had some. Notes on the study in general: CD8+ T cells (on average) carried more expanded clones than CD4+ T cells.

Sequencing used immunoSEQ multiplex PCR; TCRdb keeps in-frame clones, though not all of them. The sample has 50,000 to 60,000 clones; less than 90% are singletons. CDR3 length: 15 residues. V was clipped by 0 bases and J by 5 bases, with 14 bases between them. Germline V gives CDR1 SGHRS, CDR2 YFSETQ. A word on this clone: Antigen unknown.

This TCR came from an adult with an advanced solid tumor such as melanoma, head and neck, liver or kidney cancer. This chain joins TRBV5-1 and TRBJ1-1; D is possibly TRBD1 (5 bases). The specimen was CD4+ or CD8+ T cells sorted from blood, collected in a trial of the OX40 agonist ivuxolimab. CDR3 protein: CASSLAGPVGTEAFF. In DNA, the CDR3 is TGCGCCAGCAGCTTGGCAGGGCCCGTGGGTACTGAAGCTTTCTTT.